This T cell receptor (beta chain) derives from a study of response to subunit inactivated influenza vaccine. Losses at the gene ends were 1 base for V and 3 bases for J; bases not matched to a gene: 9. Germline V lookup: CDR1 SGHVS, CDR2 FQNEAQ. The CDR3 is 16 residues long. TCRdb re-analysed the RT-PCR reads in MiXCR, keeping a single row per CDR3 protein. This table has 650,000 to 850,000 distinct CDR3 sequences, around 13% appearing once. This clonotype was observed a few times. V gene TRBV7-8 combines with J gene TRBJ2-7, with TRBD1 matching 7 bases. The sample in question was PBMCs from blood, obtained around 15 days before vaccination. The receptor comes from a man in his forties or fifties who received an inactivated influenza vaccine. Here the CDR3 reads CASSLGKTGEIYEQYF. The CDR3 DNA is TGTGCCAGCAGCTTAGGGAAAACAGGGGAGATCTACGAGCAGTACTTC.